One sample yielded the 26 T cell receptor beta chains listed below, sequenced in a study of CD8 T cells in ankylosing spondylitis (dated by TCRdb to the late 2010s). The library was built by means of 5' RACE. Instrument on record: Illumina HiSeq 2500. Using fastp at Q25 and MiXCR, TCRdb reprocessed the public reads and kept productive beta chains. Entries that share a CDR3 protein sequence are merged under the most common genes and DNA. The sample has fewer than 200,000 distinct CDR3 sequences on record, 9.8% of them singletons. Around 15% of the sample goes to the ten largest clones. Material for sequencing was blood, either unsorted or a sorted T cell fraction (not recorded which). The receptors derive from a female donor with ankylosing spondylitis or in good health (not recorded which).

The CDR3: CAWNEGNNEQFF. The CDR3 coding sequence is TGTGCCTGGAATGAAGGGAATAATGAGCAGTTCTTC. The chain combines TRBV30 with TRBJ2-1; D call uncertain. The V and J ends lost 4 bases and 7 bases respectively, with 11 bases between them. From germline, CDR1 is GTSNPN and CDR2 SVGIG (reference sequence). CDR3 size: 12 residues.

This clonotype showed up many times. Written as DNA, the CDR3 is TGTGCCAGCAGCTTAGGACAGGGGGTTATCACTGAAGCTTTCTTT. Protein product: CASSLGQGVITEAFF. The V and J genes are TRBV7-9 and TRBJ1-1; 9 nucleotides align to TRBD1. V trimming: 1 base; J trimming: 4 bases; junction bases outside the gene matches: 4. From germline, CDR1 is SEHNR and CDR2 FQNEAQ (reference sequence). The CDR3 loop spans 15 amino acids.

The V and J genes are TRBV4-3 and TRBJ2-1; 10 nucleotides align to TRBD2. The V segment lost 1 base and the J segment 6 bases; nucleotides outside the gene matches: 6. The CDR3 runs to 16 residues. The V gene's germline CDR1 is LGHNA and CDR2 YSLEER. CDR3 amino acids: CASSQGAAGGPNEQFF. For the CDR3, the DNA is TGCGCCAGCAGCCAAGGGGCAGCGGGAGGGCCCAATGAGCAGTTCTTC.

There are a few counts of this clonotype. V is TRBV9 and J is TRBJ2-1; D perhaps matches TRBD2 (7 bases). V was pared by 0 bases and J by 5 bases, with 21 bases between. Germline values: CDR1 SGDLS, CDR2 YYNGEE. The CDR3 runs to 18 residues. CDR3 protein: CASSVDLGGGPSNNEQFF. The CDR3 DNA sequence: TGTGCCAGCAGCGTAGATTTAGGGGGAGGGCCCTCTAACAATGAGCAGTTCTTC.

The V gene is TRBV6-5, the J gene TRBJ2-7; D is undetermined. The germline V and J ends were trimmed by 0 bases and 4 bases, with 10 bases remaining between them. The CDR3 runs to 14 residues. The germline gives CDR1 MNHEY, CDR2 SVGAGI. CDR3 sequence (DNA): TGTGCCAGCAGTTACTCGGGTTCCGGGTACGAGCAGTACTTC. Residues: CASSYSGSGYEQYF.

The chain recombines TRBV7-8 with TRBJ2-1; TRBD2 is a possible D gene (5 bases). V gave up 3 bases and J gave up 0 bases, with 15 bases separating them. Germline-derived CDR1 and CDR2 are SGHVS and FQNEAQ. The CDR3 covers 17 residues. The CDR3 nucleotides read TGTGCCAGCAGCTTCCTCGGACTTTTCAGCTCCTACAATGAGCAGTTCTTC. It translates to CASSFLGLFSSYNEQFF.

This clonotype was recorded at least ten times. The CDR3 sequence: CASSGGQISTYEQYF. The CDR3 DNA reads as TGCGCCAGCAGCGGGGGACAAATCTCTACCTACGAGCAGTACTTC. The gene calls are TRBV5-1 and TRBJ2-7; D might be TRBD1 (6 bases). The CDR3 runs 15 residues. V gave up 4 bases and J gave up 2 bases, with 16 bases separating them. CDR1 and CDR2 from the germline V gene are SGHRS and YFSETQ.

The V gene is TRBV24-1, the J gene TRBJ2-3; the D gene is possibly TRBD1 (5 bases). Germline CDR1 and CDR2: KGHDR and SFDVKD. This CDR3 has 18 residues. Deletions cut 3 bases from V and 2 bases from J, with 20 bases between. CDR3 nucleotide sequence: TGTGCCACCAGTGATCCCCGATCGGTTCAGGGTTTCACAGATACGCAGTATTTT. This gives the protein CATSDPRSVQGFTDTQYF.

The chain employs TRBV5-1 and TRBJ2-3, with 9 bases fitting TRBD2. CDR3 length: 16 residues. Germline V CDR1 and CDR2: SGHRS, YFSETQ. Trimming took 3 bases from V and 6 from J; bases not matched to a gene: 11. CDR3 region: CASSSRAGGNSDTQYF. The CDR3 DNA is TGCGCCAGCAGCTCTCGAGCGGGAGGTAATTCTGATACGCAGTATTTT.

This clonotype was seen a few times. The chain is built from TRBV20-1 and TRBJ2-7; D perhaps matches TRBD2 (6 bases). Between the trimmed V and J ends, which lost 3 bases and 2 bases, there was a span of 11 bases. The CDR3 runs to 13 residues. The germline V gene encodes CDR1 DFQATT and CDR2 SNEGSKA (reference sequence). The chain's CDR3 is CSASGWEAYEQYF. The CDR3, as DNA: TGCAGTGCTAGTGGGTGGGAGGCCTACGAGCAGTACTTC.

This clonotype was observed a single time. This sequence joins TRBV5-6 and TRBJ2-4; tentatively, D is TRBD1 or TRBD2 (5 bases each). V lost 4 bases and J 6 bases, leaving 14 bases between the germline ends. CDR3 size: 14 residues. Germline lookup yields CDR1 SGHDT and CDR2 YYEEEE. The CDR3 region has the DNA TGTGCCAGCAGCGACGGGACCTCTGGAAACATTCAGTACTTC. This codes for CASSDGTSGNIQYF.

This clonotype was observed many times. The CDR3 protein is CSAGQGAPTEAFF. CDR3 coding DNA: TGCAGCGCTGGACAGGGGGCGCCTACTGAAGCTTTCTTT. V gene TRBV29-1 combines with J gene TRBJ1-1, with 11 bases aligning to TRBD1. V shed 7 bases, J shed 5 bases, and the junction held 6 bases outside the gene matches. Germline CDR1 and CDR2: SQVTM and ANQGSEA. The CDR3 covers 13 residues.

Ten or more counts support this clonotype. This chain connects TRBV3-1 to TRBJ1-1; D is ambiguous. V lost 2 bases to trimming and J lost 2 bases, with 6 bases between them. Per germline, CDR1 LGHDT and CDR2 YNNKEL (reference sequence). This CDR3 is built from 13 residues. CDR3: CASSQWGNTEAFF. CDR3 in DNA: TGTGCCAGCAGCCAATGGGGAAACACTGAAGCTTTCTTT.

This clonotype showed up just a few times. The gene calls are TRBV6-2 or TRBV6-3 and TRBJ2-5; D is perhaps TRBD2 (6 bases). This CDR3 comprises 15 residues. The V end lost 4 bases, the J end lost 5 bases, and 17 bases lay between the germline ends. Germline V gene sequence: CDR1 MNHEY, CDR2 SVGEGT. The CDR3 DNA follows: TGTGCCAGCAGTTCGACTATCCGGAGGGAGGAGACCCAGTACTTC. Its translation: CASSSTIRREETQYF.

The table lists this clonotype with a few counts. The CDR3, as DNA: TGTGCCAGCAGCAACACCGGGACCCTAGAGACCCAGTACTTC. It is translated as CASSNTGTLETQYF. The V call is TRBV28, the J call TRBJ2-5; D possibly uses TRBD1 or TRBD2 (5 bases each). This CDR3 has 14 amino acids. V gave up 6 bases and J gave up 4 bases, with 15 bases separating them. Germline V CDR1 and CDR2: MDHEN, SYDVKM.

This sequence joins TRBV5-6 and TRBJ2-1; no reliable D call. Germline V gene lookup returns CDR1 SGHDT and CDR2 YYEEEE. V was pared by 6 bases and J by 0 bases, with 13 bases between. This CDR3 comprises 15 residues. For the CDR3, the DNA is TGTGCCAGCACCCCGGGCCGGTTCTCCTACAATGAGCAGTTCTTC. It specifies CASTPGRFSYNEQFF.

This clonotype was counted at least ten times. J is TRBJ1-5 and V is TRBV20-1; unclear D gene. The CDR3 is 13 residues long. The germline gives CDR1 DFQATT, CDR2 SNEGSKA (reference sequence). V gave up 6 bases and J gave up 3 bases, with 12 bases separating them. Here the CDR3 reads CSAPEGNNQPQHF. The CDR3 DNA reads TGCAGTGCCCCGGAGGGTAACAATCAGCCCCAGCATTTT.

The J gene is TRBJ2-1, the V gene TRBV9; the D gene is possibly TRBD2 (6 bases). V was shortened by 0 bases and J by 8 bases, with 12 bases between the two germline ends. The CDR3 length is 14 residues. Germline V gene sequence: CDR1 SGDLS, CDR2 YYNGEE. The CDR3 protein is CASSVDGSRDEQFF. CDR3 DNA: TGTGCCAGCAGCGTAGACGGGAGTCGGGATGAGCAGTTCTTC.

This chain connects TRBV20-1 to TRBJ2-1; 14 positions match TRBD2. J lost 6 bases, V lost 5 bases, and 3 bases had no gene match. This CDR3 is built from 14 residues. Germline V gene lookup returns CDR1 DFQATT and CDR2 SNEGSKA (reference sequence). The CDR3 DNA is TGCAGTGCTCCGGGACTAGCGGGAGTCAATGAGCAGTTCTTC. It translates to CSAPGLAGVNEQFF.

The CDR3 is CSAREASGRIAYNEQFF. In DNA form, the CDR3 reads TGCAGTGCTAGAGAAGCTAGCGGGAGAATAGCCTACAATGAGCAGTTCTTC. This sequence joins TRBV20-1 and TRBJ2-1; 10 bases agree with TRBD2. The CDR3 is made up of 17 amino acids. The junction had 7 bases not matched to a gene; V was cut back by 0 bases and J by 2 bases. Per germline, CDR1 DFQATT and CDR2 SNEGSKA (reference sequence).

This clonotype was detected a few times. The chain carries TRBV7-9 and TRBJ1-2; no definite D call. The germline V gene has CDR1 SEHNR and CDR2 FQNEAQ (reference sequence). The CDR3 spans 12 residues. With 7 bases removed from V and 5 bases from J, the gap between germline ends came to 11 bases. CDR3 in DNA: TGTGCCAGCACTGAGGCCGCTTATGGCTACACCTTC. Protein product: CASTEAAYGYTF.

This clonotype was recorded a few times. The rearrangement links TRBV29-1 to TRBJ2-7; 7 bases line up with TRBD1. Trimming cost V 3 bases and J 3 bases; bases outside gene matches: 2. This CDR3 spans 12 amino acids. Germline values: CDR1 SQVTM, CDR2 ANQGSEA. CDR3 nucleotides: TGCAGCGTTGAGGGACAGTTCTACGAGCAGTACTTC. This codes for CSVEGQFYEQYF.

The J gene is TRBJ2-7, the V gene TRBV4-2, with TRBD2 identical over 7 bases. The CDR3 runs 15 residues. Germline V CDR1 and CDR2: LGHNA, YNFKEQ. Trimming took 0 bases from V and 3 from J; bases not matched to a gene: 5. CDR3 loop: CASSQEVQRGYEQYF. The DNA of the CDR3 is TGTGCCAGCAGCCAAGAGGTCCAGCGGGGCTACGAGCAGTACTTC.

This chain joins TRBV20-1 and TRBJ2-2; D gene ambiguous. Trimming pared 5 bases from V and 6 bases from J, leaving 7 bases between. The CDR3 length is 11 residues. Germline assignment: CDR1 DFQATT and CDR2 SNEGSKA (reference sequence). Here the CDR3 DNA reads TGCAGTGCTTTCATTGCCGGGGAGCTGTTTTTT. Protein product: CSAFIAGELFF.

The J gene is TRBJ2-1, the V gene TRBV6-1, with D perhaps matching TRBD2 (5 bases). Germline V lookup: CDR1 MNHNS, CDR2 SASEGT. The CDR3 is 14 residues long. Trimming cost V 10 bases and J 10 bases, with 23 bases left between them. As DNA, the CDR3 is TGTGCCACCTCGTTCGGGTCCCCCACGGGGGAGCAGTTCTTC. Protein: CATSFGSPTGEQFF.

This chain uses TRBV27 with TRBJ2-1; TRBD2 matches 8 bases. The V gene end was trimmed by 0 bases and the J gene end by 15 bases; junction bases not matched to a gene: 16. Germline V CDR1 and CDR2: MNHEY, SMNVEV (reference sequence). This CDR3 has 16 amino acids. The CDR3, as DNA: TGTGCCAGCAGTTTATCTGCCCTCGAGCGGGAGAGACTACGGTTCTTC. It specifies CASSLSALERERLRFF.